This passage covers 25 T cell receptor beta chains from one sample sequenced in a study of regulatory T cells in long-lasting Graves disease. Time point specified: persistent/refractory GD, antithyroid drugs over 5 years with positive TRAb. RNA isolated from PBMCs was used to make the TCR library. With iRepertoire HTBI primers and Arm-PCR of CDR3 regions, TCR beta libraries were built. A single record per CDR3 protein comes from TCRdb applying MiXCR to the multiplex PCR reads. The data hold 300,000 to 500,000 distinct CDR3 sequences, with about a fifth observed a single time. This specimen consisted of peripheral blood mononuclear cells (PBMCs), obtained when the disease was refractory, from a patient treated with antithyroid drugs. These receptor sequences come from a female donor with Graves disease.

Ten or more counts support this clonotype. The CDR3 loop reads CASTGGWSTEAFF. The CDR3 DNA reads TGTGCCAGCACAGGGGGCTGGTCCACTGAAGCTTTCTTT. V and J are TRBV6-1 and TRBJ1-1; 8 bases agree with TRBD1. Trimming took 7 bases from V and 4 from J; bases not matched to a gene: 5. CDR1 and CDR2 (germline): MNHNS, SASEGT. The CDR3 sequence is 13 residues long.

This clonotype was found a few times. The chain employs TRBV6-2 or TRBV6-3 and TRBJ1-5; D uncertain. The CDR3 covers 14 residues. Germline V lookup: CDR1 MNHEY, CDR2 SVGEGT. Trimming removed 6 bases from V and 3 bases from J, with 12 bases in between. Here the CDR3 DNA reads TGTGCCAGCAGAGATCGCAGCCTCAATCAGCCCCAGCATTTT. Translation: CASRDRSLNQPQHF.

This clonotype was recorded a few times. CDR3 residues: CASSPTTTGGDGYEQYF. CDR3 DNA: TGTGCCAGCTCACCAACCACAACAGGCGGTGACGGCTACGAGCAGTACTTC. The chain uses TRBV18 and TRBJ2-7; possible D gene TRBD1, 5 bases. In germline, CDR1 is KGHSH, CDR2 LQKENI. The CDR3 has 17 residues. V lost 2 bases and J 3 bases, leaving 20 bases between the germline ends.

This clonotype appeared a few times. The chain carries TRBV6-1 and TRBJ2-3; D may be TRBD1 or TRBD2 (6 bases each). This CDR3 has 14 amino acids. Trimming took 6 bases from V and 1 from J, leaving 11 bases between them. CDR1 and CDR2 (germline): MNHNS, SASEGT. CDR3 protein: CASRRGVGTDTQYF. The CDR3, as DNA: TGTGCCAGCAGGAGGGGGGTTGGCACAGATACGCAGTATTTT.

The gene calls are TRBV7-6 and TRBJ1-5, with D possibly matching TRBD1 (6 bases). The CDR3 has 14 residues. V dropped 5 bases and J dropped 7 bases, with 15 bases sitting between them. In germline, CDR1 is SGHVS, CDR2 FNYEAQ. The CDR3 sequence is CASSVGGTGQPQHF. The CDR3 DNA reads TGTGCCAGCAGCGTAGGGGGGACGGGACAGCCCCAGCATTTT.

CDR3 nucleotide sequence: TGTGCCAGCAGCTTACTCACGGGACGCACCGGGGAGCTGTTTTTT. Protein sequence: CASSLLTGRTGELFF. The chain carries TRBV7-9 and TRBJ2-2; D might be TRBD1 or TRBD2, each matching 5 bases. The germline CDR1 and CDR2 sequences are SEHNR and FQNEAQ (reference sequence). Between the trimmed V and J ends, which lost 2 bases and 4 bases, there was a span of 11 bases. There are 15 residues in the CDR3.

This chain links TRBV15 with TRBJ2-5; TRBD2 agrees at 8 bases. With 1 base clipped from V and 5 bases from J, the junction kept 9 bases outside the gene matches. Germline CDR1 LNHNV, CDR2 YYDKDF (reference sequence). The CDR3 is made up of 16 amino acids. The CDR3 coding sequence is TGTGCCACCAGCAGAGGTGATGCGGGAGGAGGGGAGACCCAGTACTTC. Its translation is CATSRGDAGGGETQYF. Supplemented by reference TRBV15 and TRBJ2-5, the full variable domain reads DAMVIQNPRYQVTQFGKPVTLSCSQTLNHNVMYWYQQKSSQAPKLLFHYYDKDFNNEADTPDNFQSRRPNTSFCFLDIRSPGLGDTAMYLCATSRGDAGGGETQYFGPGTRLLVL.

This clonotype was found many times. The chain employs TRBV12-3 or TRBV12-4 and TRBJ2-7; perhaps TRBD1 as D (6 bases). V was trimmed by 0 bases and J by 0 bases, leaving 12 bases between them. The CDR3 has 16 amino acids. The DNA for the CDR3 is TGTGCCAGCAGTTTAGCGTCAGGGGCCCTCTCCTACGAGCAGTACTTC. This translates into CASSLASGALSYEQYF.

This clonotype has a count of ten or more. The rearrangement uses TRBV28 and TRBJ2-5; possible D gene TRBD1, 6 bases. Per the germline V gene, CDR1 is MDHEN and CDR2 is SYDVKM. This CDR3 is 14 amino acids long. V lost 3 bases and J lost 1, with 9 bases in between. This chain's CDR3 is CASSFRTAQETQYF. CDR3 bases: TGTGCCAGCAGTTTTCGGACAGCCCAAGAGACCCAGTACTTC.

The V and J genes are TRBV5-1 and TRBJ1-1; 7 bases agree with TRBD1. The length of the CDR3 is 15 residues. CDR1 and CDR2 (germline): SGHRS, YFSETQ. V gave up 7 bases and J gave up 0 bases; unmatched junction bases: 9. The CDR3 spells CASSRDRNMNTEAFF. Here the CDR3 DNA reads TGCGCCAGCTCCCGGGACAGAAACATGAACACTGAAGCTTTCTTT. Using reference TRBV5-1 and TRBJ1-1 for the parts outside the CDR3, the full variable domain is KAGVTQTPRYLIKTRGQQVTLSCSPISGHRSVSWYQQTPGQGLQFLFEYFSETQRNKGNFPGRFSGRQFSNSRSEMNVSTLELGDSALYLCASSRDRNMNTEAFFGQGTRLTVV.

This clonotype was picked up many times. The chain uses TRBV20-1 and TRBJ1-2; D might be TRBD1 (5 bases). CDR3 length: 13 residues. Trimming took 8 bases from V and 4 from J, leaving 17 bases between them. CDR1 is DFQATT and CDR2 is SNEGSKA in the germline V gene (reference sequence). The CDR3 region has the DNA TGCAGTTCCGGGGACGTCGACCGCTATGGCTACACCTTC. Amino acid sequence: CSSGDVDRYGYTF.

Notes on this clonotype: Possible read error: a much larger clone is one base away. J is TRBJ2-7 and V is TRBV7-2; TRBD2 matches at 9 bases. The CDR3 totals 15 residues. Germline CDR1 and CDR2: SGHTA and FQGNSA. Written as DNA, the CDR3 is TGTGCCAGCAGCTTAGTTAGCGGGAGTGTCTACGAGCAGTGCTTC. It yields the protein CASSLVSGSVYEQCF.

Concerning this clonotype: A read error is possible here, since a much larger clone lies one base away. The genes are TRBV20-1 and TRBJ1-2; 10 nucleotides align to TRBD1. Germline lookup yields CDR1 DFQATT and CDR2 SNEGSKA (reference sequence). This CDR3 spans 13 amino acids. CDR3 loop: CGAPRTGGYGYTF. The DNA of the CDR3 is TGCGGTGCTCCTAGGACAGGGGGCTATGGCTACACCTTC.

This clonotype was counted between two and nine times. This rearrangement joins TRBV7-2 to TRBJ2-5, with TRBD2 identical over 9 bases. The germline V gene has CDR1 SGHTA and CDR2 FQGNSA. The CDR3 consists of 16 residues. After removal of 5 bases from V and 5 bases from J, the junction contained 12 bases not matched to a gene. The CDR3: CASSPGLARGWETQYF. CDR3 bases: TGTGCCAGCAGCCCCGGACTAGCGAGAGGGTGGGAGACCCAGTACTTC.

This clonotype was found many times. This chain uses TRBV10-3 with TRBJ2-5, with TRBD1 matching over 8 bases. Per germline, CDR1 ENHRY and CDR2 SYGVKD. With V trimmed by 11 bases and J by 5 bases, 10 bases remained unmatched. This CDR3 region has 13 residues. The CDR3 sequence is CASRQGAGETQYF. Here the CDR3 DNA reads TGTGCCTCGAGGCAGGGGGCCGGGGAGACCCAGTACTTC.

This clonotype has at least ten counts. V gene TRBV12-3 or TRBV12-4 combines with J gene TRBJ2-5; no reliable D call. V was shortened by 5 bases and J by 10 bases, with 14 bases between the two germline ends. The CDR3 length is 12 residues. The CDR3 loop reads CASSPEEVIQYF. The CDR3 bases are TGTGCCAGCAGTCCCGAGGAAGTGATCCAGTACTTC.

At least ten counts were recorded for this clonotype. This rearrangement joins TRBV11-2 to TRBJ2-5; 7 nucleotides match TRBD2. V lost 6 bases, J lost 5 bases, and 18 bases stayed unmatched. Per the germline V gene, CDR1 is SGHAT and CDR2 is FQNNGV. CDR3 length: 17 residues. The CDR3 is CASRSHSGPSAWETQYF. DNA of the CDR3: TGTGCCAGCAGGTCCCATAGCGGGCCATCCGCCTGGGAGACCCAGTACTTC.

Regarding this clonotype: A read error may account for a junction end that differs from germline. The gene calls are TRBV7-7 and TRBJ2-7; 8 nucleotides agree with TRBD2. From germline, CDR1 is SSHAT and CDR2 FNYEAQ (reference sequence). The CDR3 loop spans 17 amino acids. The CDR3 reads CASSLALGPGLGYEQYF. CDR3 coding DNA: TGTGCTAGCAGCTTAGCCCTGGGCCCGGGACTAGGCTACGAGCAGTACTTC.

The V call is TRBV14, the J call TRBJ2-7; 9 bases match TRBD2. Per the germline V gene, CDR1 is SGHDN and CDR2 is FVKESK. The J segment lost 4 bases and the V segment lost 4 bases, leaving 8 bases of the junction unmatched. This CDR3 spans 15 amino acids. This CDR3 is CASSPTLTSGYEQYF. As DNA, the CDR3 is TGTGCCAGCAGCCCAACGCTGACTAGCGGTTACGAGCAGTACTTC.

This clonotype was seen at least ten times. V is TRBV18 and J is TRBJ2-7; possibly TRBD1 for D (6 bases). Germline CDR1 reads KGHSH; CDR2 reads LQKENI. The length of the CDR3 is 15 residues. Trimming shortened V by 3 bases and J by 3 bases, and 15 bases separated the two germline ends. The CDR3 coding sequence is TGTGCCAGCTCACCGGGGGCGCAGTCAAACTACGAGCAGTACTTC. It codes for CASSPGAQSNYEQYF.

There are many counts of this clonotype. The chain recombines TRBV28 with TRBJ2-7; 7 bases fit TRBD1. This CDR3 is 14 amino acids long. The ends lost 6 bases at V and 5 bases at J; junction bases unmatched: 10. Germline lookup yields CDR1 MDHEN and CDR2 SYDVKM. This chain's CDR3 is CASSLRDREDEQYF. The CDR3 DNA reads as TGTGCCAGCAGCCTCCGGGACAGAGAGGACGAGCAGTACTTC. Based on the CDR3 plus reference TRBV28 and TRBJ2-7, the full variable domain is DVKVTQSSRYLVKRTGEKVFLECVQDMDHENMFWYRQDPGLGLRLIYFSYDVKMKEKGDIPEGYSVSREKKERFSLILESASTNQTSMYLCASSLRDREDEQYFGPGTRLTVT.

In its sample, this clonotype was seen a few times. CDR3 in DNA: TGTGCCAGCTCACCAATTTCCAGTTTCTCCTACGAGCAGTACTTC. Translation: CASSPISSFSYEQYF. J is TRBJ2-7 and V is TRBV18, with D unresolved. From germline, CDR1 is KGHSH and CDR2 LQKENI. The V end lost 2 bases, the J end lost 0 bases, and 11 bases lay between the germline ends. The CDR3 loop spans 15 amino acids.

The rearrangement joins TRBV12-3 or TRBV12-4 to TRBJ2-2; tentative D call: TRBD2 (6 bases). This CDR3 spans 15 amino acids. V dropped 6 bases and J dropped 3 bases, with 14 bases sitting between them. This CDR3 is CASSPWDSHTGELFF. In nucleotides, the CDR3 is TGTGCCAGCAGCCCCTGGGACTCTCACACCGGGGAGCTGTTTTTT.

This clonotype turned up a few times. The V call is TRBV27, the J call TRBJ2-2, with D uncertain. The CDR3 contains 11 residues. With 3 bases removed from V and 7 bases from J, the gap between germline ends came to 3 bases. Germline V lookup: CDR1 MNHEY, CDR2 SMNVEV (reference sequence). This chain's CDR3 is CASSFYGELFF. CDR3 nucleotides: TGTGCCAGCAGTTTCTACGGGGAGCTGTTTTTT.

This clonotype was picked up many times. The chain couples TRBV12-3 or TRBV12-4 to TRBJ1-1; 10 bases map to TRBD1. V shed 6 bases and J 7 bases; nucleotides not matched to a gene: 2. The CDR3 has 12 residues. The CDR3 nucleotides are TGTGCCAGCAGAGGGACAGGGGTTGAAGCTTTCTTT. This translates into CASRGTGVEAFF.